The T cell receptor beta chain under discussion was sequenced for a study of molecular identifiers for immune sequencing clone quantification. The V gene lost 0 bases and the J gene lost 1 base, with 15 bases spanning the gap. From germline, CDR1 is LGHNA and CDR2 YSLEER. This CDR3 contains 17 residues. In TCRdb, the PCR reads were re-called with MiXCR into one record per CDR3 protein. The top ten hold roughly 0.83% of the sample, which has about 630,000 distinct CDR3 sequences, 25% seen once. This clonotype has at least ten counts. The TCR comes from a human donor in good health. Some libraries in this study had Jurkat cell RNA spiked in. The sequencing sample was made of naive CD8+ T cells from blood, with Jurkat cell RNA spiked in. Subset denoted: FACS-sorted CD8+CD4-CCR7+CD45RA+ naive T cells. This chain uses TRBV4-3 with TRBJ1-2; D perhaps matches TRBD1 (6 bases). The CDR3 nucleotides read TGCGCCAGCAGCCAAGAAATAGTAGGACAGATTAACTATGGCTACACCTTC. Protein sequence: CASSQEIVGQINYGYTF.